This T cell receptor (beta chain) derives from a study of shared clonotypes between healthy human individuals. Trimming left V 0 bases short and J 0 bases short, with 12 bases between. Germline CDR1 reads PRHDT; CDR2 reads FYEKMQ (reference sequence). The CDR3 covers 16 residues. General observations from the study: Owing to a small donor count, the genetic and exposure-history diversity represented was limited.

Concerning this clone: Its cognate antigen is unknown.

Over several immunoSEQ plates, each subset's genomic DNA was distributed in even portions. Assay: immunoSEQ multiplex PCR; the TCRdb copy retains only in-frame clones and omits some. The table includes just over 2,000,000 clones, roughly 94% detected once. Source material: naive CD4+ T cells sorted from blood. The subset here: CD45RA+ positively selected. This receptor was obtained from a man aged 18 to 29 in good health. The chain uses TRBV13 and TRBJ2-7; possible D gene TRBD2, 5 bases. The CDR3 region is CASSLGGVRSSYEQYF. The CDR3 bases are TGTGCCAGCAGCTTAGGCGGGGTACGGAGCTCCTACGAGCAGTACTTC.